Listed here are 7 T cell receptor beta chains from one sample, sequenced in a study of CXCR3-negative and CXCR3-positive naive CD8 T cells. Their cognate antigens are unknown. TRB cDNA was prepared as libraries by UMI-labeled 5' RACE. TCRdb re-called the 5' RACE reads; every CDR3 protein appears as one record, without DNA. The listing records under 70,000 distinct CDR3 sequences. Overall study results and limits: More hydrophobic TRB CDR3s were found in CXCR3-positive naive cells than in CXCR3-negative naive cells.

Sequenced material: naive CXCR3+ CD8+ T cells from blood. The subset was: CD45RO-CCR7+CD27+CD95- naive CD8+ T cells expressing CXCR3 (TNR3+). All receptors derive from a human donor in good health. Some clones in this sample may be carry-over from other donors' samples.

J is TRBJ2-1 and V is TRBV29-1; the D call of TRBD2 rests on TCRdb alone, since no DNA is present to check it. The CDR3 totals 12 residues. CDR1 and CDR2 (germline): SQVTM, ANQGSEA. The CDR3 reads CSAPLEYNEQFF.

The rearrangement joins TRBV14 to TRBJ1-1; TCRdb lists TRBD1, though no DNA is available to test this call. CDR1 and CDR2 (germline): SGHDN, FVKESK. The CDR3 covers 15 residues. The CDR3 loop is CASSQSGQGASEAFF.

CDR3 loop: CASSVEDDPYNEQFF. V is TRBV9 and J is TRBJ2-1. CDR3 size: 15 residues. From germline, CDR1 is SGDLS and CDR2 YYNGEE.

The CDR3: CSVVGAGGKIYGYTF. The chain has TRBV29-1 and TRBJ1-2. CDR3 length equals 15 residues. Germline-derived CDR1 and CDR2 are SQVTM and ANQGSEA.

The chain carries TRBV7-9 and TRBJ2-5; as DNA is missing, the TRBD1 call by TCRdb cannot be tested. CDR3 length: 18 residues. The germline V gene has CDR1 SEHNR and CDR2 FQNEAQ (reference sequence). The CDR3: CASGLLARGALYQETQYF.

The chain links TRBV15 to TRBJ2-5; TCRdb outputs TRBD1, but without DNA this stays unchecked. Germline-derived CDR1 and CDR2 are LNHNV and YYDKDF (reference sequence). This CDR3 comprises 15 residues. The CDR3 region is CATSRVGNIQETQYF.

This chain joins TRBV27 and TRBJ2-1. This CDR3 spans 14 amino acids. Germline V CDR1 and CDR2: MNHEY, SMNVEV (reference sequence). CDR3 region: CASSLPQSYNEQFF.